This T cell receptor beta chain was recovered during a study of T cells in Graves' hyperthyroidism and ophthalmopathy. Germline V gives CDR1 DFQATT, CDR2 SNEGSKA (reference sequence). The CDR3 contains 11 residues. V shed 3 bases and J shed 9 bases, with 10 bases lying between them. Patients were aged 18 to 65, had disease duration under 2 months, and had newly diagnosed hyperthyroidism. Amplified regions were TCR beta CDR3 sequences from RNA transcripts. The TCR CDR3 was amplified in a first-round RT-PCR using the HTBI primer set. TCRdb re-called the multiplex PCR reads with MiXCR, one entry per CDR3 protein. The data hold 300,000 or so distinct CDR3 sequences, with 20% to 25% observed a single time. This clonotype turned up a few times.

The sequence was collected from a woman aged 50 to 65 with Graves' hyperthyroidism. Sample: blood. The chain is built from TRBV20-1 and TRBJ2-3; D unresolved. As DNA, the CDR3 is TGCAGTGCTAGCGAGGATGGAACGCAGTATTTT. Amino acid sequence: CSASEDGTQYF.